This TCR beta chain was identified during a study of cytomegalovirus exposure and HLA in healthy donors. Study-level information: Among the roughly 400 genotyped donors, 81% were placed in the Caucasian-associated ancestry cluster.

Study outcomes and limitations: A later examination showed that TCR association rates differed by HLA locus, with DRB1 most and HLA-C fewest.

The V gene lost 2 bases and the J gene lost 0 bases, with 17 bases spanning the gap. CDR3 length equals 18 residues. Germline loops: CDR1 SGDLS, CDR2 YYNGEE. The study ran its PCR with 60 Vbeta and 13 Jbeta primers. TCRdb keeps only in-frame clones here, not all; method: immunoSEQ multiplex PCR. This sample contains about 150,000 clones. To note about this clone: Its antigen remains unidentified.

The clonotype originates from a young man in good health and CMV-seronegative. The J gene is TRBJ1-4, the V gene TRBV9; D might be TRBD1 (6 bases). The sequencing input was PBMCs. The CDR3 DNA sequence: TGTGCCAGCAGCGTTGGGGGGGGGTGGACAGCAACTAATGAAAAACTGTTTTTT. It encodes CASSVGGGWTATNEKLFF. The whole variable domain, remainder taken from reference TRBV9 and TRBJ1-4, is DSGVTQTPKHLITATGQRVTLRCSPRSGDLSVYWYQQSLDQGLQFLIQYYNGEERAKGNILERFSAQQFPDLHSELNLSSLELGDSALYFCASSVGGGWTATNEKLFFGSGTQLSVL.